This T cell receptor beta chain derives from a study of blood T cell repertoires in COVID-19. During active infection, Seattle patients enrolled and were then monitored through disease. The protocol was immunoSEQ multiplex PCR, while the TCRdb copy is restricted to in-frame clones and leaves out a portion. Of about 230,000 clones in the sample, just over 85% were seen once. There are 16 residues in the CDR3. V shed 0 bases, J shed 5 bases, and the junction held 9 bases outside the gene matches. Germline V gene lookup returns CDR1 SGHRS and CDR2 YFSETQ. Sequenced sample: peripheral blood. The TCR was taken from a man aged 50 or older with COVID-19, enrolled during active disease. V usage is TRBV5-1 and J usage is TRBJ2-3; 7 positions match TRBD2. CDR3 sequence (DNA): TGCGCCAGCAGCTTGGCCTTGCGGGAGTTTGGAGATACGCAGTATTTT. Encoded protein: CASSLALREFGDTQYF.